This T cell receptor (beta chain) was documented in a study of T cells in tuberculosis. At the level of the study: T cells were selected with CD1B tetramers loaded with glucose monomycolate.

Assay used: immunoSEQ multiplex PCR; TCRdb lists only in-frame clones, some missing. Here the sample spans 55,000 to 70,000 clones, under 90% being singletons. Sorting used thawed, overnight-rested PBMC stained with anti-CD3, a viability dye and GMM-loaded CD1B tetramer. The CD1B tetramers carried C32 glucose monomycolate purified from Rhodococcus equi. Before cryopreservation, the sorted PBMC lost their CD14-expressing monocytes. From each donor, some 100,000 tetramer-negative cells were sorted. V was pared by 10 bases and J by 4 bases, with 17 bases between. The CDR3 has 14 residues. Per the germline V gene, CDR1 is MNHNS and CDR2 is SASEGT.

The clonotype was recovered from an adult woman with latent tuberculosis. Sequenced input: CD1b-GMM tetramer-negative cells sorted from PBMCs. The rearrangement links TRBV6-1 to TRBJ1-5; TRBD1 might be the D (6 bases). This chain's CDR3 is CATHPGTPNQPQHF. As DNA, the CDR3 is TGTGCCACCCACCCCGGGACACCAAATCAGCCCCAGCATTTT.